A single TCR beta chain is shown here with its context. Its recognized antigen is unknown. Nothing much larger sits one base from this clone, and base qualities are not available. CDR1 is given as MNHEY and CDR2 as SVGAGI, both from the germline V gene. The trim is 10 bases for V and 5 bases for J, with a gap of 18 bases between the germline ends. The CDR3, from cysteine to phenylalanine, totals 14 residues. The DNA shown is the 42-base CDR3, in frame from base 1. This entry belongs to a study of memory CD4+ T cells and cytomegalovirus serostatus (dated by TCRdb to about 2019). At the level of the whole study: A total of about 33 healthy Belgian adults, of whom 9 were CMV seropositive and approximately 25 were CMV seronegative, were included in the cohort. To replicate a published TCR-based CMV serostatus classifier, the researchers sequenced the CD4+ memory TCRbeta repertoires of a Belgian cohort whose cytomegalovirus serostatus was known. Broader findings and caveats from the paper: The results were read as suggesting that the CMV-associated TCR signature is, for the most part, present in the CD4+ memory repertoire. Among the 164 previously reported CMV-associated TCRbeta sequences, 67 showed up in the CD4+ memory repertoires, with each one found in between one and five individuals. CMV serostatus prediction reached a median bootstrapped AUC of about 0.94 with the original framework and over 0.8 with a US-trained random forest. Only CD4+CD45RO+ memory cells were sequenced, in contrast to the original study, in which naive and memory CD4+ and CD8+ populations were covered. A median bootstrapped AUC of around 0.94 with a 95% CI of 0.76-1.00 was achieved on the Belgian cohort by the original-framework classifier.

Genomic DNA was extracted from sorted cells with the Quick-DNA Microprep Kit. TCRbeta DNA was amplified with the immunoSEQ hsTCRbeta kit following the manufacturer's protocol. TCRbeta libraries were sequenced on an Illumina MiSeq instrument. For the original study's pipeline: Following removal of out-of-frame sequences, 2,204,828 distinct TCRbeta sequences were retained, with an average of roughly 70,000 per individual. Each individual was scored according to the count of fewer than 200 previously reported CMV-associated TCRbeta sequences and the total productive distinct TCRbeta count. A beta-binomial model was reimplemented in Python, and scikit-learn random forests with default parameters were trained on data from the US cohort. Classifier performance on the Belgian cohort was reported as the median AUC with percentile confidence intervals calculated over 10,000 bootstrap iterations. TCRdb took this table from immuneACCESS and kept in-frame rearrangements with V and J called. Such tables lack part of the clones; where checked against another copy, unresolved V genes explain under half of the gap, and the rest is unexplained. The V and J calls and the clone size are those of that table, but D and trimming were determined from the DNA. Recorded for this sample are some 53,000 clones; about 78% of them occurred a single time. The ten most abundant clones make up about 0.79% of the sample.

A FACSAria II was used to sort memory CD4+ T cells, defined as single viable CD3+CD4+CD8-CD45RO+ cells. CMV serostatus was determined with a Roche Elecsys assay detecting serum IgG against CMV pp150, pp28, p38 and p52. After the samples were thawed, total CD4+ T cells were enriched through positive selection using CD4 magnetic microbeads. Samples originated from another study that specifically interrogated the CD4+ T cell memory repertoire. Peripheral blood mononuclear cells were isolated and cryopreserved following standard operating procedures; serum was stored at -80 °C. CD3-PerCP (BW264/56), CD4-APC (RPA-T4), CD45RO-PE (UCHT1) and CD8-Pacific Orange (3B5) antibodies were used for staining, and non-viable cells were excluded with Sytox blue.

The chain joins TRBV6-5 to TRBJ2-1, with TRBD2 perhaps the D gene, on 5 matching bases. The clonotype was recovered from an adult in good health and CMV-seronegative. The sequencing sample was made of memory CD4+ T cells from blood. The sequence in DNA is TGTGCCACCGTTAAGTGGGTCGGGGACAATGAGCAGTTCTTC. Protein translation: CATVKWVGDNEQFF.